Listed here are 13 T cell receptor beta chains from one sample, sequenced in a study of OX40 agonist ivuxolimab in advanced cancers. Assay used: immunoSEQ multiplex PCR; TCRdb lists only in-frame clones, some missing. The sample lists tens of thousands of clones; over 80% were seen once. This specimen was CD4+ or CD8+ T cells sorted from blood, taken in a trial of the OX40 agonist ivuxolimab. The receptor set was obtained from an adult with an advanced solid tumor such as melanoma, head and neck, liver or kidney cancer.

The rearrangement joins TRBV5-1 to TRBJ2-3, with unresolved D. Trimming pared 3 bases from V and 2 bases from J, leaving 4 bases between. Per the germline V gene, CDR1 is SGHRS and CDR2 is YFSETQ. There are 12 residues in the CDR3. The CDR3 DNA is TGCGCCAGCAGCTACGACACAGATACGCAGTATTTT. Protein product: CASSYDTDTQYF.

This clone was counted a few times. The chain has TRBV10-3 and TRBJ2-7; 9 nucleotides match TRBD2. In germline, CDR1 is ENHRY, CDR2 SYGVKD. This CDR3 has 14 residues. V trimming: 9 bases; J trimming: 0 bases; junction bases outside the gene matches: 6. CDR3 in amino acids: CAISTSGPSYEQYF. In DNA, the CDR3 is TGTGCCATATCAACTAGCGGGCCCTCCTACGAGCAGTACTTC.

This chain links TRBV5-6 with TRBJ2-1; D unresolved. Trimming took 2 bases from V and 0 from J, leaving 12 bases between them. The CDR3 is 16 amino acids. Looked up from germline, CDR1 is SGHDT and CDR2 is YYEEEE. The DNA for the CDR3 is TGTGCCAGCAGCTTAATGTCCGGGCCCTCCTACAATGAGCAGTTCTTC. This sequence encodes CASSLMSGPSYNEQFF.

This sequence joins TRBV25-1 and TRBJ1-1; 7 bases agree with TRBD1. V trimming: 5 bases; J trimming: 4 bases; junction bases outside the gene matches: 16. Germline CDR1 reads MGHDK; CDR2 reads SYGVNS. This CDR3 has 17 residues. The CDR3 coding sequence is TGTGCCAGCAGTCCTGTACAGGGGCGCTTGTATAGCACTGAAGCTTTCTTT. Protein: CASSPVQGRLYSTEAFF.

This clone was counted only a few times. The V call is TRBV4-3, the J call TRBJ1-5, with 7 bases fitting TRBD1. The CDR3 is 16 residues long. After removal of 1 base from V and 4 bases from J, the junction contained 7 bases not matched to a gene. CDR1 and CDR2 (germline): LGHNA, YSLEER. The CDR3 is CASSQGSGGANQPQHF. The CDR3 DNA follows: TGCGCCAGCAGCCAAGGTTCAGGGGGAGCAAATCAGCCCCAGCATTTT.

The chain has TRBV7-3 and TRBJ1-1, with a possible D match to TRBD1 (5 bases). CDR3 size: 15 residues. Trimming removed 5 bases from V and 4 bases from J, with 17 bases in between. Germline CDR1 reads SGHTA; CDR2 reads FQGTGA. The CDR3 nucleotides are TGTGCCAGCAGCCCCGGGGGAGGGGCGGCCACTGAAGCTTTCTTT. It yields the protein CASSPGGGAATEAFF.

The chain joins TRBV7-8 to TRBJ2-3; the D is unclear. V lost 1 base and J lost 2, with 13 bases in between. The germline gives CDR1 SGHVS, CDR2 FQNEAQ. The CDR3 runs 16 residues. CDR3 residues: CASSLVRDPLTDTQYF. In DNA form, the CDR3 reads TGTGCCAGCAGCTTAGTAAGAGACCCTCTCACAGATACGCAGTATTTT. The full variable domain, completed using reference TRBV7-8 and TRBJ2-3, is GAGVSQSPRYKVAKRGQDVALRCDPISGHVSLFWYQQALGQGPEFLTYFQNEAQLDKSGLPSDRFFAERPEGSVSTLKIQRTQQEDSAVYLCASSLVRDPLTDTQYFGPGTRLTVL.

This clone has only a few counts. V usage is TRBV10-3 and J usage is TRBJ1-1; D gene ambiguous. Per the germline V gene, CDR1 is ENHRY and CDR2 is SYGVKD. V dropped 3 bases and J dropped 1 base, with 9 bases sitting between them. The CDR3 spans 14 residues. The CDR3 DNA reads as TGTGCCATCAGTGAATCCGAGGGGAACACTGAAGCTTTCTTT. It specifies CAISESEGNTEAFF.

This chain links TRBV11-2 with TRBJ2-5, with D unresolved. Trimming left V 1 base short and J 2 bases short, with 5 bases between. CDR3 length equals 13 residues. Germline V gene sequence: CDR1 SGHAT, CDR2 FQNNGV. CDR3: CASSLGAQETQYF. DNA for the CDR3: TGTGCCAGCAGCTTAGGGGCGCAAGAGACCCAGTACTTC.

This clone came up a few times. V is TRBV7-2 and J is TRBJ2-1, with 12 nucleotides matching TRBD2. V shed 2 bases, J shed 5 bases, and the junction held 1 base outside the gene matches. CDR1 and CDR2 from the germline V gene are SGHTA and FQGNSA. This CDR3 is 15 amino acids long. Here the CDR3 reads CASSLLAGGHNEQFF. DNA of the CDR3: TGTGCCAGCAGCTTACTAGCGGGGGGGCACAATGAGCAGTTCTTC.

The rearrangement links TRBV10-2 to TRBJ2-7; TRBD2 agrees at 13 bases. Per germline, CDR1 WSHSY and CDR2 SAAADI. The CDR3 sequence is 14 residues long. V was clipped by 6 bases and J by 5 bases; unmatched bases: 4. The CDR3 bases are TGCGCCAGCAGGGCCGGGACTAGCGGGAACGAGCAGTACTTC. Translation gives CASRAGTSGNEQYF.

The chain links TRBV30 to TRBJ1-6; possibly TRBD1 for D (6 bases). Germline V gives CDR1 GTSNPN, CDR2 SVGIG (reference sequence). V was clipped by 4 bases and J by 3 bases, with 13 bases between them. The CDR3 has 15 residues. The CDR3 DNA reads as TGTGCCTGGAAAGTGCAGGGGATCTATAATTCACCCCTCCACTTT. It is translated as CAWKVQGIYNSPLHF. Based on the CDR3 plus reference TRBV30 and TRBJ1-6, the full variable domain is SQTIHQWPATLVQPVGSPLSLECTVEGTSNPNLYWYRQAAGRGLQLLFYSVGIGQISSEVPQNLSASRPQDRQFILSSKKLLLSDSGFYLCAWKVQGIYNSPLHFGNGTRLTVT.

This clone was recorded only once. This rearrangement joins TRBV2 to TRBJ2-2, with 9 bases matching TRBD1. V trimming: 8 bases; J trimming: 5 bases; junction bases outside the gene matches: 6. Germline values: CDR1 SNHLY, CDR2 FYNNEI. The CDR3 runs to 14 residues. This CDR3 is CASRRQGGTGELFF. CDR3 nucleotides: TGTGCCAGCCGAAGACAGGGGGGGACCGGGGAGCTGTTTTTT.